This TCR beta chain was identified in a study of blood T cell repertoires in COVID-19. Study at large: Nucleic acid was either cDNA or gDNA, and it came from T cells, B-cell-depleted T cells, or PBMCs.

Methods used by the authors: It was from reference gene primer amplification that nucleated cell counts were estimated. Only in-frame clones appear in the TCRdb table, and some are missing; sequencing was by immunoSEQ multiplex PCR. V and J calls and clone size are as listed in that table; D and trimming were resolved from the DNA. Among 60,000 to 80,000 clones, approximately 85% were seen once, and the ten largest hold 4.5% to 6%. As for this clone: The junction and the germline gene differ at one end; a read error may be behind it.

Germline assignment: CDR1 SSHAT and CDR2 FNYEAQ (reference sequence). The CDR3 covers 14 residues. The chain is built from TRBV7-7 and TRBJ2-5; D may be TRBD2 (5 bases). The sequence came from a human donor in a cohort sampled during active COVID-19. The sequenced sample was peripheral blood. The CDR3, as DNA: TGTGCTAGCAGCTTACGGGCGGGCCAAGAGACCCAGTACTTC. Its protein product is CASSLRAGQETQYF.